The 16 T cell receptor beta chains reported below all come from one sample, sequenced in a study of blood T cell repertoires in COVID-19. TCRdb's copy holds only in-frame clones and misses some; the assay was immunoSEQ multiplex PCR. Among 140,000 to 150,000 clones, 85% were seen once, and the ten largest hold roughly 6.4%. The source material was PBMCs or T cells enriched from blood (not recorded which). Receptors originate from a woman in her thirties or forties who had recovered from COVID-19.

V usage is TRBV13 and J usage is TRBJ2-1; 8 bases fit TRBD2. CDR1 is PRHDT and CDR2 is FYEKMQ in the germline V gene (reference sequence). Trimming removed 6 bases from V and 6 bases from J; junction bases left unmatched: 13. This CDR3 is built from 16 residues. The CDR3 here is CASSSLPPREVNEQFF. CDR3 sequence (DNA): TGTGCCAGCAGTTCTCTCCCGCCGCGGGAGGTCAATGAGCAGTTCTTC. Looking up the rest from reference TRBV13 and TRBJ2-1 gives the full variable domain: AAGVIQSPRHLIKEKRETATLKCYPIPRHDTVYWYQQGPGQDPQFLISFYEKMQSDKGSIPDRFSAQQFSDYHSELNMSSLELGDSALYFCASSSLPPREVNEQFFGPGTRLTVL.

The chain carries TRBV30 and TRBJ1-2; TRBD1 matches at 10 bases. Germline CDR1 reads GTSNPN; CDR2 reads SVGIG (reference sequence). V was pared by 2 bases and J by 4 bases, with 7 bases of the junction left unmatched. The CDR3 has 15 residues. CDR3 in DNA: TGTGCCTGGAGTTCTGACAGGGGGCCAACCTATGGCTACACCTTC. The encoded protein is CAWSSDRGPTYGYTF.

This clone was picked up one time. The chain couples TRBV5-6 to TRBJ2-2, with 9 bases fitting TRBD1. The CDR3 spans 15 residues. V dropped 4 bases and J dropped 7; count of bases not matched to a gene: 8. Germline V gene sequence: CDR1 SGHDT, CDR2 YYEEEE. The DNA for the CDR3 is TGTGCCAGCAGCCATCGGGACAGGGAAATCGGGGAGCTGTTTTTT. Encoded protein: CASSHRDREIGELFF.

This clone appeared a single time. The rearrangement links TRBV9 to TRBJ1-4; D remains ambiguous. The CDR3 extends over 14 amino acids. The V gene lost 0 bases and the J gene lost 6 bases, with 9 bases spanning the gap. From germline, CDR1 is SGDLS and CDR2 YYNGEE. CDR3 region: CASSVAPSDEKLFF. CDR3 DNA sequence: TGTGCCAGCAGCGTAGCCCCGTCGGATGAAAAACTGTTTTTT.

This rearrangement joins TRBV3-1 (or the pseudogene TRBV3-2) to TRBJ2-3; 12 bases fit TRBD2. The germline V gene has CDR1 LGHDT and CDR2 YNNKEL (reference sequence). The CDR3 extends over 16 amino acids. V was clipped by 5 bases and J by 3 bases; unmatched bases: 6. This CDR3 reads CASSTRTSGITDTQYF. In nucleotides, the CDR3 is TGTGCCAGCAGCACGCGGACTAGCGGGATTACAGATACGCAGTATTTT.

The chain couples TRBV12-5 to TRBJ1-1; the match to TRBD1 covers 7 bases. This CDR3 is built from 13 residues. Germline trimming cut 7 bases from V and 4 bases from J; bases unmatched to any gene: 6. CDR1 and CDR2 (germline): LGHNT, FRNRAP. CDR3 in amino acids: CASEGGVGTEAFF. Written as DNA, the CDR3 is TGTGCTAGTGAAGGGGGCGTTGGCACTGAAGCTTTCTTT.

The chain carries TRBV13 and TRBJ1-1; unclear D gene. The CDR3 sequence is 13 residues long. V lost 7 bases to trimming and J lost 1 base, with 10 bases between them. CDR1 and CDR2 (germline): PRHDT, FYEKMQ (reference sequence). CDR3 DNA: TGTGCCAGCAAATCACCAGGGAACACTGAAGCTTTCTTT. It translates to CASKSPGNTEAFF.

In this sample, this clone turned up a few times. The CDR3 reads CSVLAGVGKLFF. Written as DNA, the CDR3 is TGCAGCGTATTAGCAGGGGTAGGGAAACTGTTTTTT. The chain employs TRBV29-1 and TRBJ1-4; perhaps TRBD1 as D (6 bases). V lost 6 bases and J 11 bases, leaving 16 bases between the germline ends. The CDR3 totals 12 residues. Looked up from germline, CDR1 is SQVTM and CDR2 is ANQGSEA.

The chain recombines TRBV2 with TRBJ2-7, with a weak D call TRBD2 (6 bases). The CDR3 loop spans 11 amino acids. The germline V and J ends were trimmed by 4 bases and 5 bases, with 6 bases remaining between them. Germline V gene lookup returns CDR1 SNHLY and CDR2 FYNNEI. CDR3 bases: TGTGCCAGCAGTGGGGGGGACGAGCAGTACTTC. It is translated as CASSGGDEQYF.

This chain connects TRBV19 to TRBJ2-1; D is unclear. CDR1 and CDR2 from the germline V gene are LNHDA and SQIVND (reference sequence). V was cut by 3 bases and J by 5 bases, with 11 bases left in between. This CDR3 region has 14 residues. The CDR3 protein is CASSILSDHNEQFF. The CDR3, as DNA: TGTGCCAGTAGTATTCTCAGCGATCACAATGAGCAGTTCTTC.

V and J are TRBV4-2 and TRBJ2-3; 14 bases align to TRBD2. CDR1 is LGHNA, CDR2 YNFKEQ, per germline. V trimming: 4 bases; J trimming: 2 bases; junction bases outside the gene matches: 8. The CDR3 loop spans 18 amino acids. Here the CDR3 DNA reads TGTGCCAGCAGCCCCGGGACTAGCGGGGGCCGAAACACAGATACGCAGTATTTT. Encoded protein: CASSPGTSGGRNTDTQYF.

The chain uses TRBV18 and TRBJ1-5; perhaps TRBD1 as D (6 bases). The germline CDR1 and CDR2 sequences are KGHSH and LQKENI. V was trimmed by 3 bases and J by 0 bases, leaving 12 bases between them. The CDR3 runs 16 residues. CDR3 protein: CASSPSGQPSNQPQHF. DNA for the CDR3: TGTGCCAGCTCACCCTCTGGACAGCCTAGCAATCAGCCCCAGCATTTT.

The V and J genes are TRBV6-5 and TRBJ2-1; 7 nucleotides agree with TRBD1. The germline CDR1 and CDR2 sequences are MNHEY and SVGAGI. After removal of 5 bases from V and 6 bases from J, the junction contained 10 bases not matched to a gene. The CDR3 spans 15 residues. The CDR3, as DNA: TGTGCCAGCAGTCCCGACAGGGCGGACCTCAATGAGCAGTTCTTC. Its protein product is CASSPDRADLNEQFF.

The chain has TRBV10-3 and TRBJ1-2, with 7 bases matching TRBD1. V dropped 5 bases and J dropped 4; count of bases not matched to a gene: 7. The germline V gene encodes CDR1 ENHRY and CDR2 SYGVKD. This CDR3 has 14 amino acids. The CDR3 DNA is TGTGCCATCAGTCCTGGGACAGATTTCTATGGCTACACCTTC. It encodes CAISPGTDFYGYTF.

Note on this clone: The junction differs from germline at one of its ends, possibly a read error. The chain uses TRBV4-1 and TRBJ2-2; unclear D gene. Looked up from germline, CDR1 is MGHRA and CDR2 is YSYEKL. This CDR3 comprises 15 residues. In nucleotides, the CDR3 is TGCGCCAGCAGCCAAGGAGACTCTCTCACCCGGGAGCTGTTTTTT. The encoded protein is CASSQGDSLTRELFF.

V gene TRBV5-1 combines with J gene TRBJ1-1; 12 positions match TRBD1. CDR3 length equals 17 residues. Looked up from germline, CDR1 is SGHRS and CDR2 is YFSETQ. The V gene end was trimmed by 4 bases and the J gene end by 4 bases; junction bases not matched to a gene: 11. The CDR3 spells CASSMGTGGGVSTEAFF. DNA for the CDR3: TGCGCCAGCAGCATGGGGACAGGGGGCGGGGTGAGCACTGAAGCTTTCTTT.